The entry that follows covers one T cell receptor beta chain sequence. The CDR3 covers 16 residues. Trimming pared 5 bases from V and 2 bases from J, leaving 19 bases between. Germline CDR1 SGHKS, CDR2 YYEKEE (reference sequence). These data belong to a study of cytomegalovirus exposure and HLA in healthy donors. About the study: As an earlier analysis found, roughly 180 million T cells yielded 90 million to 140 million unique TCR beta sequences. Ancestry clustering placed around four fifths of roughly 410 genotyped donors in the Caucasian-associated cluster.

Primers included in the PCR were 60 Vbeta and 13 Jbeta primers. TCRdb's table, derived via immunoSEQ multiplex PCR, lists solely in-frame clones and lacks some. The repertoire includes roughly 180,000 clones, 82% of them detected once, and about 1.6% sits in the top ten. The chain uses TRBV5-5 and TRBJ1-1; D is perhaps TRBD1 (6 bases). This TCR was sampled from a man aged 35-49 years in good health and CMV-seronegative. Sequenced input: PBMCs. The CDR3 region is CASRREQGSSNTEAFF. For the CDR3, the DNA is TGTGCCAGCAGACGAGAACAGGGCTCTTCAAACACTGAAGCTTTCTTT.